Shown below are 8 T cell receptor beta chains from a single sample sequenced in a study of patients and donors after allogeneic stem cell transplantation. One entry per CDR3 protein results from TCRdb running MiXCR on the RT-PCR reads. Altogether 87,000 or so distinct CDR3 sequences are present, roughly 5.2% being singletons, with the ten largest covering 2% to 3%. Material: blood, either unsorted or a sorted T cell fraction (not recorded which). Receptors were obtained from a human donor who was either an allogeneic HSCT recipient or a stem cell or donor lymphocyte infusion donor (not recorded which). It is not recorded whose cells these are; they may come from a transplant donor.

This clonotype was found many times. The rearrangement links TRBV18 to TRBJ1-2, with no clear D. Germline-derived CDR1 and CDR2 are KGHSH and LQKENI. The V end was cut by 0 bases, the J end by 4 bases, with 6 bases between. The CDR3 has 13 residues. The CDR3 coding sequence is TGTGCCAGCTCACCACCAGTGCCCTATGGCTACACCTTC. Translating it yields CASSPPVPYGYTF.

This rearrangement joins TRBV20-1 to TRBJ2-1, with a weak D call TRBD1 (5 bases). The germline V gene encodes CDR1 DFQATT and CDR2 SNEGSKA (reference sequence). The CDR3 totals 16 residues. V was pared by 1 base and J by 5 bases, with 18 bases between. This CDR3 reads CSARGVGAAWNNEQFF. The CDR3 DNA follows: TGCAGTGCTAGAGGCGTTGGGGCGGCTTGGAACAATGAGCAGTTCTTC.

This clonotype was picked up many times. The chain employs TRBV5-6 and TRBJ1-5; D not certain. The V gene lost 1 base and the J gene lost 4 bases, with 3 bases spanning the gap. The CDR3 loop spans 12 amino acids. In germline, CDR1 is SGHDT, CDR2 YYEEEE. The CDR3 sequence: CASSLSNQPQHF. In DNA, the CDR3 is TGTGCCAGCAGCTTGAGTAATCAGCCCCAGCATTTT.

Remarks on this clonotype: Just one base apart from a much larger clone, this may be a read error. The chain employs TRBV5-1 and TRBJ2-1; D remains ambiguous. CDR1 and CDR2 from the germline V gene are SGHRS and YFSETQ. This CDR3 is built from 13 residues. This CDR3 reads CASSLGGLNGQFF. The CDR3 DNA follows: TGCGCCAGCAGCTTGGGCGGCCTCAATGGGCAGTTCTTC. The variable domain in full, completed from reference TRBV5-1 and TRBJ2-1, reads KAGVTQTPRYLIKTRGQQVTLSCSPISGHRSVSWYQQTPGQGLQFLFEYFSETQRNKGNFPGRFSGRQFSNSRSEMNVSTLELGDSALYLCASSLGGLNGQFFGPGTRLTVL.

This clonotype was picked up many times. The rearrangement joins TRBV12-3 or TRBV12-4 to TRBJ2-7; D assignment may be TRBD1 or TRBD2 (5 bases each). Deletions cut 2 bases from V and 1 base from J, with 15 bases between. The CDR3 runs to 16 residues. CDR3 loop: CASSLRGAVWSYEQYF. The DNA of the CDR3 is TGTGCCAGCAGTTTAAGGGGAGCGGTATGGTCCTACGAGCAGTACTTC.

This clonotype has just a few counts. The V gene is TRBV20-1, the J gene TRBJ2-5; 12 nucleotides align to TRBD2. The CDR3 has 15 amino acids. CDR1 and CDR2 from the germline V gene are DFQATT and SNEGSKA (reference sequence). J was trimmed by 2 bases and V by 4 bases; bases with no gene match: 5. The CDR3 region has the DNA TGCAGTGCTACCAGGACTAGCGGGATTCAAGAGACCCAGTACTTC. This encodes CSATRTSGIQETQYF.

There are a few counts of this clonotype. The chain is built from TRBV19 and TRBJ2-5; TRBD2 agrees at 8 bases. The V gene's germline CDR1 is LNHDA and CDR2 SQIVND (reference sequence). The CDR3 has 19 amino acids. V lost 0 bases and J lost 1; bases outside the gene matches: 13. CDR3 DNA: TGTGCCAGTAGTATAGATGGAGGCGGGAGGTCAGGGGCCCAAGAGACCCAGTACTTC. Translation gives CASSIDGGGRSGAQETQYF.

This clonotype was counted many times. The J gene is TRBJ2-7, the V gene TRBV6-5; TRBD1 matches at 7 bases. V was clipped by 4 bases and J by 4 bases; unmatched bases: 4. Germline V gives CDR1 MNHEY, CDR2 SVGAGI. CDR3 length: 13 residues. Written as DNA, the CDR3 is TGTGCCAGCAGTTCTTACAGGGGATACGAGCAGTACTTC. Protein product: CASSSYRGYEQYF.